A single T cell receptor beta chain is shown here with its context. The antigen is undetermined. Regarding time point: recipient sample about 28 days before transplant, after cytoreduction. Recipient blood drawn about 28 days pretransplant and days 30, 100, 180 after. Trimming cost V 7 bases and J 1 base, with 10 bases left between them. This CDR3 contains 12 residues. Germline loops: CDR1 SQVTM, CDR2 ANQGSEA. The data were obtained in a study of T cell clonotyping in hematopoietic cell transplantation. Study details: Recipients' pretransplant samples followed cytoreduction.

Whole-study results and caveats: After transplant, recipient diversity fell while pathologically expanded clonotypes grew through day 180. Graft donor and pretransplant recipient Inverse Simpson Index values predicted broader posttransplant TCR diversity.

Clones were sequenced by immunoSEQ multiplex PCR, and TCRdb holds only the in-frame ones, with some missing. The data contain about 69,000 clones, almost 97% of them singletons. The chain is built from TRBV29-1 and TRBJ1-1; D not certain. The receptor comes from a woman aged 45-65 years with acute myeloid leukemia. Some clones in this sample may be carry-over from other donors' samples. Material: peripheral blood mononuclear cells, obtained before stem cell transplant. The CDR3 coding sequence is TGCAGCGGGATGGTACGGAACACTGAAGCTTTCTTT. It encodes CSGMVRNTEAFF.